These 28 T cell receptor beta chains were sequenced from one sample in a study of cytomegalovirus exposure and HLA in healthy donors. The assay was immunoSEQ multiplex PCR, and TCRdb's table has in-frame clones only and misses some. The sample holds under 70,000 clones; around 89% are singletons and the top ten take approximately 1.5%. The sequencing input was PBMCs. The receptor set was obtained from a woman aged 18-29 years in good health and CMV-seronegative.

The V and J genes are TRBV9 and TRBJ2-7; maybe TRBD1 (6 bases). The CDR3 totals 14 residues. V was clipped by 3 bases and J by 4 bases, with 14 bases between them. Germline CDR1 and CDR2: SGDLS and YYNGEE. CDR3 in DNA: TGTGCCAGCAGCGGCAGGGACAATCGTTACGAGCAGTACTTC. Protein sequence: CASSGRDNRYEQYF.

This clone was seen only once. This chain joins TRBV28 and TRBJ2-7, with D possibly TRBD1 on 6 matching bases. Between the trimmed V and J ends, which lost 7 bases and 3 bases, there was a span of 16 bases. The V gene's germline CDR1 is MDHEN and CDR2 SYDVKM. This CDR3 comprises 14 residues. CDR3 in DNA: TGTGCCAGCACCCAGAGGGGACAAAGCTACGAGCAGTACTTC. Residues: CASTQRGQSYEQYF.

CDR3 residues: CASTRPGLADYNEQFF. The CDR3 nucleotides are TGCGCCAGCACTAGACCGGGACTAGCGGATTACAATGAGCAGTTCTTC. The chain recombines TRBV5-1 with TRBJ2-1; TRBD2 aligns across 11 bases. The CDR3 has 16 amino acids. V was pared by 6 bases and J by 4 bases, with 9 bases of the junction left unmatched. From germline, CDR1 is SGHRS and CDR2 YFSETQ.

This clone was recorded only once. At one end the junction does not follow the germline gene, possibly because of a read error. V and J are TRBV27 and TRBJ2-7; D ambiguous. This CDR3 has 13 residues. CDR1 MNHEY and CDR2 SMNVEV come from the germline V gene (reference sequence). CDR3 amino acids: CATAILTSDEQYF. CDR3 nucleotide sequence: TGTGCCACCGCCATACTTACCTCCGACGAGCAGTACTTC.

The J gene is TRBJ2-7, the V gene TRBV5-1, with TRBD2 as a possible D gene (6 bases). The CDR3 spans 15 residues. V was clipped by 0 bases and J by 1 base, with 11 bases between them. The V gene's germline CDR1 is SGHRS and CDR2 YFSETQ. The CDR3 bases are TGCGCCAGCAGCTTGGGCGGCGGGGCATCCTACGAGCAGTACTTC. It is translated as CASSLGGGASYEQYF.

This chain uses TRBV19 with TRBJ2-3, with D possibly being TRBD1 (5 bases). Germline V gene sequence: CDR1 LNHDA, CDR2 SQIVND (reference sequence). The CDR3 is 15 amino acids. V lost 7 bases and J 10 bases, leaving 24 bases between the germline ends. As DNA, the CDR3 is TGTGCCAGTAAAAAGGGGCAGAACCGTGCCAGAGCGCAGTATTTT. Translated: CASKKGQNRARAQYF.

The chain joins TRBV7-9 to TRBJ1-1; perhaps TRBD1 as D (6 bases). V lost 4 bases and J 0 bases, leaving 18 bases between the germline ends. This CDR3 is 17 amino acids long. Germline V lookup: CDR1 SEHNR, CDR2 FQNEAQ (reference sequence). The CDR3 sequence is CASSSGTTGTMNTEAFF. The CDR3, as DNA: TGTGCCAGCAGCTCGGGGACGACAGGAACTATGAACACTGAAGCTTTCTTT.

This chain links TRBV4-1 with TRBJ1-3; D is unresolved. Trimming took 1 base from V and 3 from J, leaving 7 bases between them. The CDR3 covers 14 residues. CDR1 MGHRA and CDR2 YSYEKL come from the germline V gene. The CDR3 is CASSQVPSGNTIYF. The DNA for the CDR3 is TGCGCCAGCAGCCAAGTCCCCAGTGGAAACACCATATATTTT.

The chain has TRBV29-1 and TRBJ1-1; D perhaps matches TRBD1 (5 bases). V was cut by 4 bases and J by 4 bases, with 16 bases left in between. This CDR3 is built from 14 residues. Germline V gives CDR1 SQVTM, CDR2 ANQGSEA. In DNA form, the CDR3 reads TGCAGCGTTGTCCGGACAAAGGGGTTCACTGAAGCTTTCTTT. Translation gives CSVVRTKGFTEAFF.

The DNA of the CDR3 is TGTGCCAGCAGTATACGGGACAGGGGCCCAGATACGCAGTATTTT. This gives the protein CASSIRDRGPDTQYF. J is TRBJ2-3 and V is TRBV27, with 10 bases that match TRBD1. Trimming cost V 5 bases and J 4 bases; bases outside gene matches: 6. This CDR3 spans 15 amino acids. Looked up from germline, CDR1 is MNHEY and CDR2 is SMNVEV (reference sequence).

This chain uses TRBV28 with TRBJ2-2; tentatively, D is TRBD2 (6 bases). The CDR3 is 15 residues long. CDR1 is MDHEN and CDR2 is SYDVKM in the germline V gene. V lost 10 bases to trimming and J lost 2 bases, with 17 bases between them. The chain's CDR3 is CATTGGNYNTGELFF. DNA of the CDR3: TGTGCCACCACCGGAGGGAACTACAACACCGGGGAGCTGTTTTTT.

V gene TRBV7-3 combines with J gene TRBJ2-2; 16 bases are shared with TRBD2. This CDR3 contains 19 residues. The V gene's germline CDR1 is SGHTA and CDR2 FQGTGA. V gave up 4 bases and J gave up 6 bases; unmatched junction bases: 11. The CDR3 loop is CASSSNPGLAGGQAGELFF. The CDR3 bases are TGTGCCAGCAGCTCGAACCCGGGACTAGCGGGAGGGCAGGCCGGGGAGCTGTTTTTT.

The V and J genes are TRBV4-1 and TRBJ1-3, with a possible D match to TRBD1 (6 bases). The germline V and J ends were trimmed by 3 bases and 0 bases, with 12 bases remaining between them. CDR3 size: 16 residues. Germline CDR1 and CDR2: MGHRA and YSYEKL. CDR3 sequence reads: CASSQRTVRSGNTIYF. The CDR3 DNA sequence: TGCGCCAGCAGCCAGAGGACAGTCCGCTCTGGAAACACCATATATTTT.

This clone has only one observation. The chain links TRBV14 to TRBJ2-4, with a weak D call TRBD2 (7 bases). The V and J ends lost 9 bases and 4 bases respectively, with 22 bases between them. The CDR3 is 16 residues long. In germline, CDR1 is SGHDN, CDR2 FVKESK. The CDR3, as DNA: TGTGCCAGGTGGCTTGGGGGGGCTTCCCCAAAAAACATTCAGTACTTC. It specifies CARWLGGASPKNIQYF.

V and J are TRBV28 and TRBJ1-5; the D gene is possibly TRBD1 (6 bases). V lost 6 bases and J 3 bases, leaving 12 bases between the germline ends. The V gene's germline CDR1 is MDHEN and CDR2 SYDVKM. The CDR3 runs to 14 residues. The CDR3 nucleotides are TGTGCCAGCAGATGGGACACCGTCAATCAGCCCCAGCATTTT. This translates into CASRWDTVNQPQHF.

The chain is built from TRBV19 and TRBJ1-2; possibly TRBD1 for D (5 bases). This CDR3 has 14 amino acids. The germline V gene encodes CDR1 LNHDA and CDR2 SQIVND (reference sequence). The V gene lost 3 bases and the J gene lost 0 bases, with 8 bases spanning the gap. CDR3 in amino acids: CASSMQGTNYGYTF. DNA for the CDR3: TGTGCCAGTAGTATGCAGGGAACTAACTATGGCTACACCTTC.

The rearrangement uses TRBV18 and TRBJ2-3; D is undetermined. The CDR3 is made up of 13 amino acids. CDR1 and CDR2 (germline): KGHSH, LQKENI. V was shortened by 2 bases and J by 2 bases, with 5 bases between the two germline ends. CDR3 in DNA: TGTGCCAGCTCACCAGTCCTCACAGATACGCAGTATTTT. As protein: CASSPVLTDTQYF.

A single count supports this clone. The chain has TRBV27 and TRBJ1-2, with a weak D call TRBD1 (5 bases). Trimming stripped 3 bases from V and 3 bases from J, with 8 bases between. CDR1 MNHEY and CDR2 SMNVEV come from the germline V gene (reference sequence). This CDR3 has 13 amino acids. CDR3 DNA sequence: TGTGCCAGCAGTTTCTCGACAGACTATGGCTACACCTTC. It yields the protein CASSFSTDYGYTF.

Points on this clone: The junction departs from the called germline gene at one end, perhaps through a read error. The genes are TRBV7-9 and TRBJ1-1; 8 positions match TRBD1. CDR3 length equals 14 residues. Germline V gene sequence: CDR1 SEHNR, CDR2 FQNEAQ (reference sequence). CDR3 in DNA: TGTGCCAGCAGCTTCAGGACAGGGAACCCTGAAGCTTTCTTT. As protein: CASSFRTGNPEAFF.

The chain couples TRBV5-1 to TRBJ2-1; 9 bases map to TRBD1. The CDR3 consists of 15 residues. CDR1 and CDR2 (germline): SGHRS, YFSETQ. The ends lost 1 base at V and 5 bases at J; junction bases unmatched: 4. The CDR3: CASSLPRDRDNEQFF. CDR3 in DNA: TGCGCCAGCAGCTTGCCCCGGGACAGGGACAATGAGCAGTTCTTC.

This chain joins TRBV7-3 and TRBJ2-5, with D possibly being TRBD1 (5 bases). This CDR3 is 14 amino acids long. With 0 bases removed from V and 5 bases from J, the gap between germline ends came to 10 bases. Germline lookup yields CDR1 SGHTA and CDR2 FQGTGA. CDR3 amino acids: CASSLTGGAETQYF. CDR3 sequence (DNA): TGTGCCAGCAGCTTAACAGGTGGGGCGGAGACCCAGTACTTC.

J is TRBJ2-1 and V is TRBV27, with 9 bases matching TRBD1. Germline loops: CDR1 MNHEY, CDR2 SMNVEV (reference sequence). V lost 1 base to trimming and J lost 7 bases; unmatched junction nucleotides: 5. This CDR3 comprises 15 residues. The CDR3 is CASSLYRGPSNEQFF. In DNA, the CDR3 is TGTGCCAGCAGTTTATACAGGGGGCCTTCAAATGAGCAGTTCTTC.

The CDR3 DNA reads TGTGCCAGCAGTTCATTAGCCGGAGGGCCAGATACGCAGTATTTT. It encodes CASSSLAGGPDTQYF. This chain uses TRBV6-5 with TRBJ2-3; D may be TRBD2 (6 bases). V was clipped by 4 bases and J by 4 bases, with 15 bases between them. The V gene's germline CDR1 is MNHEY and CDR2 SVGAGI. The CDR3 is 15 amino acids.

J is TRBJ2-2 and V is TRBV9; 11 bases match TRBD2. Germline CDR1 is SGDLS and CDR2 is YYNGEE. This CDR3 is built from 16 residues. Losses at the gene ends were 0 bases for V and 7 bases for J; bases not matched to a gene: 5. CDR3 protein: CASSVVSGGAGGELFF. The CDR3 DNA follows: TGTGCCAGCAGCGTAGTTAGCGGGGGGGCCGGCGGGGAGCTGTTTTTT. Drawing the rest from reference TRBV9 and TRBJ2-2, the complete variable domain is DSGVTQTPKHLITATGQRVTLRCSPRSGDLSVYWYQQSLDQGLQFLIQYYNGEERAKGNILERFSAQQFPDLHSELNLSSLELGDSALYFCASSVVSGGAGGELFFGEGSRLTVL.

The chain recombines TRBV2 with TRBJ2-1, with D possibly being TRBD2 (6 bases). Trimming removed 6 bases at V and 12 bases at J, with 21 bases between. CDR3 size: 14 residues. The V gene's germline CDR1 is SNHLY and CDR2 FYNNEI. The CDR3 protein is CASSDGTPGGGQFF. CDR3 DNA: TGTGCCAGCAGCGACGGGACTCCCGGCGGCGGGCAGTTCTTC.

V and J are TRBV5-1 and TRBJ2-3, with D possibly being TRBD1 (5 bases). Germline CDR1 is SGHRS and CDR2 is YFSETQ. Trimming pared 0 bases from V and 3 bases from J, leaving 11 bases between. This CDR3 has 15 amino acids. CDR3 sequence reads: CASSLELQGTDTQYF. The DNA of the CDR3 is TGCGCCAGCAGCTTGGAATTGCAGGGAACAGATACGCAGTATTTT.

The chain employs TRBV15 and TRBJ1-1; D perhaps matches TRBD1 (6 bases). CDR1 and CDR2 from the germline V gene are LNHNV and YYDKDF (reference sequence). Trimming removed 3 bases from V and 0 bases from J, with 11 bases in between. This CDR3 has 15 residues. CDR3 residues: CATSSSHRVNTEAFF. The CDR3, as DNA: TGTGCCACCAGCAGTTCCCACAGGGTGAACACTGAAGCTTTCTTT.

The chain combines TRBV6-1 with TRBJ2-7, with D possibly being TRBD1 (6 bases). The ends were cut back, 8 bases at V and 5 bases at J, with 19 bases in the middle. There are 14 residues in the CDR3. Germline loops: CDR1 MNHNS, CDR2 SASEGT. In DNA form, the CDR3 reads TGTGCCAGCCCCCGGGACAACCGTGGTCACGAGCAGTACTTC. Translating gives CASPRDNRGHEQYF.